These 32 T cell receptor beta chains originate from one sample sequenced in a study of Ad26.COV2.S vaccination and SARS-CoV-2 variants. Assay used: immunoSEQ multiplex PCR; TCRdb lists only in-frame clones, some missing. The sample has some 480,000 clones; roughly nine tenths are singletons. Treatment here: some 20 received Ad26.COV2.S at low or high dose, single or two shots; about 5 received placebo; per-sample allocation not given. Sampling was performed 63 days after the first vaccine or placebo injection. The starting material was peripheral blood, obtained in a trial of Ad26.COV2.S vaccine versus placebo. These receptors all stem from a person between 18 and 65 years old who received the Ad26.COV2.S COVID-19 vaccine or a placebo.

This clone was seen only once. This rearrangement joins TRBV11-3 to TRBJ2-1; 7 nucleotides align to TRBD2. Germline V CDR1 and CDR2: SGHNT, YENEEA. The junction had 7 bases not matched to a gene; V was cut back by 5 bases and J by 3 bases. The CDR3 consists of 15 residues. The CDR3 DNA is TGTGCCAGCAGCCATTCTAGCGGCGACTACAATGAGCAGTTCTTC. Translation gives CASSHSSGDYNEQFF.

This clone was observed once. Other nucleotide sequences from this sample produce the same CDR3. The chain couples TRBV5-1 to TRBJ2-3; D is uncertain. CDR1 is SGHRS, CDR2 YFSETQ, per germline. With 2 bases removed from V and 0 bases from J, the gap between germline ends came to 10 bases. This CDR3 region has 15 residues. The CDR3 nucleotides are TGCGCCAGCAGCTTCAGAGACCCCAGCACAGATACGCAGTATTTT. Its translation: CASSFRDPSTDTQYF.

A note on this clone: This CDR3 is also generated by other DNA sequences in the sample. This chain connects TRBV27 to TRBJ2-7; D may correspond to TRBD1 or TRBD2 (5 bases each). The CDR3 loop spans 14 amino acids. Germline V gene sequence: CDR1 MNHEY, CDR2 SMNVEV (reference sequence). Trimming removed 3 bases at V and 1 base at J, with 10 bases between. The CDR3 here is CASSFGTGSYEQYF. The CDR3 region has the DNA TGTGCCAGCAGTTTTGGGACGGGATCCTACGAGCAGTACTTC.

The rearrangement joins TRBV28 to TRBJ2-7, with a weak D call TRBD1 (5 bases). Trimming removed 3 bases from V and 6 bases from J, with 9 bases in between. Germline CDR1 reads MDHEN; CDR2 reads SYDVKM. This CDR3 comprises 12 residues. The DNA for the CDR3 is TGTGCCAGCAGTTTGAAGGGGTTCGAGCAGTACTTC. Translated: CASSLKGFEQYF.

This clone was recorded once. The chain couples TRBV19 to TRBJ1-2; D is unclear. Trimming removed 3 bases at V and 5 bases at J, with 37 bases between. The CDR3 runs to 22 residues. The germline V gene has CDR1 LNHDA and CDR2 SQIVND (reference sequence). CDR3 nucleotide sequence: TGTGCCAGTAGTATCTTAATCATCACCTCAATCACACCGGACGGGAAGGAATATGGCTACACCTTC. Translated, it gives CASSILIITSITPDGKEYGYTF.

The chain employs TRBV18 and TRBJ1-2; D is unresolved. Germline V gives CDR1 KGHSH, CDR2 LQKENI. Trimming took 0 bases from V and 8 from J, leaving 10 bases between them. The length of the CDR3 is 13 residues. The CDR3 region is CASSPPYGGGYTF. The CDR3 nucleotides read TGTGCCAGCTCACCACCGTACGGAGGCGGCTACACCTTC. Full variable domain (outside the CDR3, taken from reference TRBV18 and TRBJ1-2): NAGVMQNPRHLVRRRGQEARLRCSPMKGHSHVYWYRQLPEEGLKFMVYLQKENIIDESGMPKERFSAEFPKEGPSILRIQQVVRGDSAAYFCASSPPYGGGYTFGSGTRLTVV.

Comment on this clone: The junction differs from germline at one of its ends, possibly a read error. Here the CDR3 DNA reads TGTGCCAGTACAGGGGACCTCTCCTCCGAGCAGTACTTC. This codes for CASTGDLSSEQYF. V is TRBV19 and J is TRBJ2-7, with D perhaps TRBD1 (6 bases). The CDR3 sequence is 13 residues long. Germline CDR1 LNHDA, CDR2 SQIVND (reference sequence).

This clone was seen a handful of times. The chain links TRBV2 to TRBJ2-1; weak D call: TRBD2 (7 bases). Trimming removed 8 bases at V and 2 bases at J, with 16 bases between. Germline V lookup: CDR1 SNHLY, CDR2 FYNNEI. The CDR3 sequence is 15 residues long. The CDR3 loop reads CASQRGGVAYNEQFF. The CDR3 DNA follows: TGTGCCAGCCAAAGAGGGGGGGTCGCCTACAATGAGCAGTTCTTC.

V usage is TRBV28 and J usage is TRBJ1-1; tentative D call: TRBD1 (5 bases). CDR1 and CDR2 from the germline V gene are MDHEN and SYDVKM. With 3 bases removed from V and 8 bases from J, the gap between germline ends came to 13 bases. This CDR3 spans 13 amino acids. CDR3 amino acids: CASSFGGWREAFF. The CDR3 bases are TGTGCCAGCAGTTTTGGGGGGTGGAGAGAAGCTTTCTTT. The variable domain in full, completed from reference TRBV28 and TRBJ1-1, reads DVKVTQSSRYLVKRTGEKVFLECVQDMDHENMFWYRQDPGLGLRLIYFSYDVKMKEKGDIPEGYSVSREKKERFSLILESASTNQTSMYLCASSFGGWREAFFGQGTRLTVV.

This clone has just a few counts. V is TRBV7-2 and J is TRBJ1-6; 8 bases agree with TRBD1. CDR1 is SGHTA and CDR2 is FQGNSA in the germline V gene. V lost 2 bases and J lost 11; bases outside the gene matches: 5. This CDR3 contains 14 residues. The DNA of the CDR3 is TGTGCCAGCAGCTTAACCCGACAGGGGCCACCCCTCCACTTT. Translated, it gives CASSLTRQGPPLHF.

This clone appeared once. Different DNA sequences within this sample yield the same CDR3. The chain combines TRBV5-1 with TRBJ2-7; 9 bases are shared with TRBD1. The junction had 3 bases not matched to a gene; V was cut back by 0 bases and J by 5 bases. Germline CDR1 and CDR2: SGHRS and YFSETQ. This CDR3 spans 14 amino acids. DNA of the CDR3: TGCGCCAGCAGCTTGGGGGACAGGGTCCACGAGCAGTACTTC. It yields the protein CASSLGDRVHEQYF.

The chain is built from TRBV7-6 and TRBJ2-2; TRBD2 matches at 10 bases. From germline, CDR1 is SGHVS and CDR2 FNYEAQ. V was pared by 5 bases and J by 1 base, with 4 bases of the junction left unmatched. There are 16 residues in the CDR3. In nucleotides, the CDR3 is TGTGCCAGCAGCCCAAGGACTAGCGGGAACACCGGGGAGCTGTTTTTT. It encodes CASSPRTSGNTGELFF.

V usage is TRBV19 and J usage is TRBJ1-4, with D perhaps matching TRBD1 (6 bases). There are 15 residues in the CDR3. The V end lost 5 bases, the J end lost 7 bases, and 17 bases lay between the germline ends. Per germline, CDR1 LNHDA and CDR2 SQIVND (reference sequence). The CDR3 nucleotides read TGTGCCAGTAGTGTTTCAGGGGCCCAGACTGAAAAACTGTTTTTT. Protein: CASSVSGAQTEKLFF.

The chain carries TRBV2 and TRBJ2-3; D uncertain. V was clipped by 1 base and J by 1 base, with 15 bases between them. CDR1 and CDR2 (germline): SNHLY, FYNNEI. The CDR3 is 17 residues long. Here the CDR3 reads CASSEDWPSSGTDTQYF. As DNA, the CDR3 is TGTGCCAGCAGTGAAGATTGGCCCTCCTCCGGCACAGATACGCAGTATTTT.

The V and J genes are TRBV5-6 and TRBJ1-3; 9 bases line up with TRBD1. This CDR3 is 15 amino acids long. CDR1 and CDR2 from the germline V gene are SGHDT and YYEEEE. The V gene end was trimmed by 4 bases and the J gene end by 7 bases; junction bases not matched to a gene: 9. The CDR3 region is CASSQGQGWSNTIYF. The DNA for the CDR3 is TGTGCCAGCAGCCAAGGACAGGGGTGGAGTAACACCATATATTTT.

The V call is TRBV4-1, the J call TRBJ1-6, with D possibly TRBD1 on 6 matching bases. The V end lost 0 bases, the J end lost 9 bases, and 12 bases lay between the germline ends. Germline CDR1 MGHRA, CDR2 YSYEKL. This CDR3 contains 15 residues. In DNA, the CDR3 is TGCGCCAGCAGCCAAGAAGGGGGGGCCGGTTCACCCCTCCACTTT. Its translation is CASSQEGGAGSPLHF.

The V call is TRBV24-1, the J call TRBJ2-7; D uncertain. Trimming stripped 2 bases from V and 0 bases from J, with 13 bases between. CDR3 length: 16 amino acids. The germline gives CDR1 KGHDR, CDR2 SFDVKD. The CDR3 region is CATSDYAADGSYEQYF. The CDR3 nucleotides are TGTGCCACCAGTGATTATGCTGCGGACGGCTCCTACGAGCAGTACTTC.

The chain uses TRBV11-2 and TRBJ2-5, with D possibly matching TRBD1 (6 bases). Trimming removed 2 bases at V and 4 bases at J, with 14 bases between. The CDR3 is made up of 15 amino acids. The germline CDR1 and CDR2 sequences are SGHAT and FQNNGV. The CDR3 DNA reads as TGTGCCAGCAGCTTAAGAGGGGGTTTTGGAGAGACCCAGTACTTC. Amino acids: CASSLRGGFGETQYF.

This clone was detected a few times. The rearrangement joins TRBV4-2 to TRBJ2-1; D is ambiguous. Germline values: CDR1 LGHNA, CDR2 YNFKEQ. The CDR3 is 13 residues long. V was clipped by 8 bases and J by 2 bases, with 10 bases between them. CDR3 residues: CASGPFPYNEQFF. In nucleotides, the CDR3 is TGTGCCAGCGGGCCTTTCCCCTACAATGAGCAGTTCTTC.

The gene calls are TRBV29-1 and TRBJ1-5; 9 bases align to TRBD1. Per germline, CDR1 SQVTM and CDR2 ANQGSEA. V trimming: 6 bases; J trimming: 1 base; junction bases outside the gene matches: 7. CDR3 length: 15 residues. The CDR3 DNA follows: TGCAGCGTCGGTATTGGACAGGGGAGCAATCAGCCCCAGCATTTT. Translating it yields CSVGIGQGSNQPQHF.

V and J are TRBV18 and TRBJ1-2; D remains unclear. Germline CDR1 KGHSH, CDR2 LQKENI. This CDR3 has 15 residues. V was clipped by 2 bases and J by 4 bases, with 14 bases between them. Here the CDR3 DNA reads TGTGCCAGCTCACCAACTCGTACCCTTGGCTATGGCTACACCTTC. Its protein is CASSPTRTLGYGYTF. Combining the CDR3 with reference TRBV18 and TRBJ1-2 gives the whole variable domain NAGVMQNPRHLVRRRGQEARLRCSPMKGHSHVYWYRQLPEEGLKFMVYLQKENIIDESGMPKERFSAEFPKEGPSILRIQQVVRGDSAAYFCASSPTRTLGYGYTFGSGTRLTVV.

V and J are TRBV30 and TRBJ2-3, with TRBD1 as a possible D gene (5 bases). V was pared by 0 bases and J by 2 bases, with 12 bases between. In germline, CDR1 is GTSNPN, CDR2 SVGIG (reference sequence). CDR3 length: 15 residues. The CDR3 region has the DNA TGTGCCTGGAGTGTTGGGGCAGGTGACACAGATACGCAGTATTTT. This sequence encodes CAWSVGAGDTDTQYF.

The genes are TRBV30 and TRBJ2-5; D is undetermined. This CDR3 spans 10 amino acids. Trimming took 5 bases from V and 4 from J, leaving 5 bases between them. Germline lookup yields CDR1 GTSNPN and CDR2 SVGIG (reference sequence). Written as DNA, the CDR3 is TGTGCCTGGTCTGGAGAGACCCAGTACTTC. This sequence encodes CAWSGETQYF.

This clone was observed a single time. The chain employs TRBV30 and TRBJ1-1; TRBD1 matches at 9 bases. The J segment lost 0 bases and the V segment lost 4 bases, leaving 6 bases of the junction unmatched. Looked up from germline, CDR1 is GTSNPN and CDR2 is SVGIG (reference sequence). This CDR3 is 15 amino acids long. The CDR3 spells CAWMRDRVMNTEAFF. In DNA form, the CDR3 reads TGTGCCTGGATGAGGGACAGGGTCATGAACACTGAAGCTTTCTTT. The full variable domain, completed using reference TRBV30 and TRBJ1-1, is SQTIHQWPATLVQPVGSPLSLECTVEGTSNPNLYWYRQAAGRGLQLLFYSVGIGQISSEVPQNLSASRPQDRQFILSSKKLLLSDSGFYLCAWMRDRVMNTEAFFGQGTRLTVV.

For the CDR3, the DNA is TGTGCCAGCAGTTACGAGCGTGGGGAGGGGATCACTGAAGCTTTCTTT. Protein sequence: CASSYERGEGITEAFF. The rearrangement joins TRBV6-5 to TRBJ1-1; D might be TRBD1 (5 bases). Germline V gene data show CDR1 as MNHEY and CDR2 as SVGAGI. This CDR3 is built from 16 residues. Trimming left V 2 bases short and J 4 bases short, with 17 bases between.

This clone was detected once. The CDR3 sequence: CASSLLSSYNEQFF. For the CDR3, the DNA is TGTGCCAGCAGCTTACTAAGCTCCTACAATGAGCAGTTCTTC. The chain recombines TRBV7-2 with TRBJ2-1; D remains unclear. The V gene's germline CDR1 is SGHTA and CDR2 FQGNSA. The V and J ends lost 2 bases and 0 bases respectively, with 5 bases between them. The CDR3 is 14 residues long.

CDR3 residues: CASSLRSGSVGEQFF. CDR3 DNA sequence: TGTGCCAGCAGCTTAAGGTCGGGCAGTGTAGGTGAGCAGTTCTTC. The chain employs TRBV11-3 and TRBJ2-1; D gene uncertain. V lost 2 bases to trimming and J lost 9 bases, with 17 bases between them. The CDR3 sequence is 15 residues long. Germline CDR1 is SGHNT and CDR2 is YENEEA.

The chain is built from TRBV7-2 and TRBJ2-3; 7 bases agree with TRBD2. Looked up from germline, CDR1 is SGHTA and CDR2 is FQGNSA. CDR3 length equals 13 residues. V shed 5 bases and J 8 bases; nucleotides not matched to a gene: 7. CDR3 DNA: TGTGCCAGCAGCCCCGCGGGGGAGGTTACGCAGTATTTT. Translating it yields CASSPAGEVTQYF.

V usage is TRBV30 and J usage is TRBJ2-1, with no clear D. V gave up 5 bases and J gave up 3 bases, with 8 bases separating them. The length of the CDR3 is 12 residues. Germline assignment: CDR1 GTSNPN and CDR2 SVGIG (reference sequence). The CDR3 loop is CAWGNHYNEQFF. The CDR3 DNA reads as TGTGCCTGGGGAAACCACTACAATGAGCAGTTCTTC.

This clone was seen more than once but under ten times. The CDR3: CASSWSGQPGGNTIYF. DNA of the CDR3: TGTGCCAGCAGTTGGTCGGGACAGCCGGGTGGAAACACCATATATTTT. This chain links TRBV28 with TRBJ1-3, with 7 positions matching TRBD1. The V and J ends lost 4 bases and 3 bases, in that order; junction bases with no gene match: 9. This CDR3 is 16 amino acids long. Germline V gene sequence: CDR1 MDHEN, CDR2 SYDVKM.

This clone appeared a single time. This sequence joins TRBV4-3 and TRBJ1-3; D is possibly TRBD1 (6 bases). CDR1 and CDR2 (germline): LGHNA, YSLEER. This CDR3 is 16 amino acids long. The V end was cut by 1 base, the J end by 2 bases, with 12 bases between. As DNA, the CDR3 is TGCGCCAGCAGCCAAGCGAGAGGGACAACTGGAAACACCATATATTTT. Protein: CASSQARGTTGNTIYF.

The rearrangement uses TRBV9 and TRBJ1-2, with D maybe TRBD1 (6 bases). Germline V gives CDR1 SGDLS, CDR2 YYNGEE. With 0 bases removed from V and 8 bases from J, the gap between germline ends came to 11 bases. The CDR3 is 13 residues long. The DNA of the CDR3 is TGTGCCAGCAGCGTAGCACAGGGAATCGGCTACACCTTC. Protein: CASSVAQGIGYTF.